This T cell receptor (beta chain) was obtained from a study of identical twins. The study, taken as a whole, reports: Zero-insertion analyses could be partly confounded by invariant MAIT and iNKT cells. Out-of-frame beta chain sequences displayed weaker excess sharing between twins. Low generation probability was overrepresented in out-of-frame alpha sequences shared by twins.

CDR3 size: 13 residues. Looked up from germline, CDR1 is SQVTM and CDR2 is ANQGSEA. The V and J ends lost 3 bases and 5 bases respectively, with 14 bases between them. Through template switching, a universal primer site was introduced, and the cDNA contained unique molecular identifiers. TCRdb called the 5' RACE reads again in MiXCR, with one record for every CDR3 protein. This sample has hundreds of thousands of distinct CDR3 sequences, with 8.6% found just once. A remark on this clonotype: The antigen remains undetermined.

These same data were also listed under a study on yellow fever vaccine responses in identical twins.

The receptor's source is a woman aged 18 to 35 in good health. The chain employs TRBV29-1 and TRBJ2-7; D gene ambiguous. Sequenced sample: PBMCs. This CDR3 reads CSVELVGFNEQYF. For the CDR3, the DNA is TGCAGCGTTGAGTTGGTGGGGTTCAACGAGCAGTACTTC.